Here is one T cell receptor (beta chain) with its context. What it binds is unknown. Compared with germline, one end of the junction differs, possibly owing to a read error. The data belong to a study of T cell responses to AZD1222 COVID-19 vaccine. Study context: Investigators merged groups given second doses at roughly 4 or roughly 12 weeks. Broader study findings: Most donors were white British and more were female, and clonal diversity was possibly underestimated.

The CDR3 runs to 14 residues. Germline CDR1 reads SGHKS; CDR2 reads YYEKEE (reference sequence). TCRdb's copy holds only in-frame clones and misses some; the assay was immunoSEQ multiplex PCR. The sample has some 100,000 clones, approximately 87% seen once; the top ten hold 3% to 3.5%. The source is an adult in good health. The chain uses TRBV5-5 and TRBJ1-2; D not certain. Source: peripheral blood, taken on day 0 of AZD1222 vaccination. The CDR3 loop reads CASIEWPRNYDYTF. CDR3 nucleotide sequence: TGTGCCAGTATCGAATGGCCTCGGAACTATGACTACACCTTC.